The present T cell receptor beta chain was sequenced within a study of cytomegalovirus exposure and HLA in healthy donors. Study-wide context: Out of several hundred genotyped donors, roughly 83% belonged to the Caucasian-associated ancestry cluster. Study-wide results and limits: Most TCR sequences proved rare, with some public TCRs found in many donors. A highly shared variant cluster was judged a likely technical artifact. Of the V segments, some could not be distinguished, including TRBV6-2 and TRBV6-3, and were excluded.

The PCR ran on 60 Vbeta and 13 Jbeta primers. Assay used: immunoSEQ multiplex PCR; TCRdb lists only in-frame clones, some missing. The sample has about 91,000 clones, 85% to 90% seen once; the top ten hold roughly 2.3%. Germline-derived CDR1 and CDR2 are SNHLY and FYNNEI. The CDR3 contains 13 residues. The ends were cut back, 1 base at V and 8 bases at J, with 9 bases in the middle. A note on this clone: The antigen is undetermined.

The TCR sequence derives from a man aged 18 to 30 in good health and CMV-seronegative. The chain carries TRBV2 and TRBJ1-5, with no clear D. The sequencing sample was made of PBMCs. Here the CDR3 DNA reads TGTGCCAGCAGTGAAGGGCGGGGAAAGCCCCAGCATTTT. This gives the protein CASSEGRGKPQHF.